Listed below are T cell receptor beta chains from one sample, sequenced in a study of blood T cell repertoires in COVID-19. Method: immunoSEQ multiplex PCR; TCRdb's copy keeps in-frame clones and lacks some. The sample consists of over 80,000 clones, 74% of them appearing once. Source material: peripheral blood. These receptors all come from a man in his 70s with COVID-19, enrolled during active disease. The CDR3 runs from the conserved cysteine through the conserved F or W. Fields, in order: D gene, V gene, clone size, J gene, CDR3 DNA, CDR3 protein. The D gene is left open where the match is weak. Only some rows state a clone size, as once, few, many or a class for expanded clones.

D: -; V: TRBV11-3; size: once; J: TRBJ2-1; DNA: TGTGCCAGCAGCTCCAGACAGAGCTCCTACAATGAGCAGTTCTTC; CDR3: CASSSRQSSYNEQFF
D: TRBD1; V: TRBV28; size: -; J: TRBJ1-5; DNA: TGTGCCAGCAGTTTACCAGGACAGGCGATCAATCAGCCCCAGCATTTT; CDR3: CASSLPGQAINQPQHF
D: -; V: TRBV3-1/TRBV3-2; size: -; J: TRBJ1-3; DNA: TGTGCCAGCAGCCAAGATGGTCTGAGCTCTGGAAACACCATATATTTT; CDR3: CASSQDGLSSGNTIYF
D: -; V: TRBV18; size: -; J: TRBJ1-5; DNA: TGTGCCAGCTCACCAAGGGGATCTAGCAATCAGCCCCAGCATTTT; CDR3: CASSPRGSSNQPQHF
D: TRBD2; V: TRBV11-2; size: -; J: TRBJ2-3; DNA: TGTGCCAGCAGCTTAGGTTCGTCTAGCGGTCGGAATACGCAGTATTTT; CDR3: CASSLGSSSGRNTQYF
D: TRBD2; V: TRBV5-1; size: once; J: TRBJ2-5; DNA: TGCGCCAGCAGCGACCAACTAGCGGGAGTAGAGACCCAGTACTTC; CDR3: CASSDQLAGVETQYF
D: -; V: TRBV11-2; size: -; J: TRBJ1-1; DNA: TGTGCCACTAGGGGTTATACTGAAGCTTTCTTT; CDR3: CATRGYTEAFF
D: -; V: TRBV10-3; size: -; J: TRBJ1-4; DNA: TGTGCCATCAAAAGGGGGATTCGATCTAATGAAAAACTGTTTTTT; CDR3: CAIKRGIRSNEKLFF
D: -; V: TRBV9; size: once; J: TRBJ2-7; DNA: TGTGCCAGCAGCGTAAGGGGTGAAGGGAGGTGGGAGCAGTACTTC; CDR3: CASSVRGEGRWEQYF
D: TRBD2; V: TRBV5-1; size: -; J: TRBJ2-3; DNA: TGCGCCAGCAGCTGGCCCGCCGGGACTAGCGGGATAGGCAGTGCAGATACGCAGTATTTT; CDR3: CASSWPAGTSGIGSADTQYF
D: -; V: TRBV5-1; size: -; J: TRBJ2-2; DNA: TGCGCCAGCAGCGTAAGGCCGACTGACACCGGGGAGCTGTTTTTT; CDR3: CASSVRPTDTGELFF